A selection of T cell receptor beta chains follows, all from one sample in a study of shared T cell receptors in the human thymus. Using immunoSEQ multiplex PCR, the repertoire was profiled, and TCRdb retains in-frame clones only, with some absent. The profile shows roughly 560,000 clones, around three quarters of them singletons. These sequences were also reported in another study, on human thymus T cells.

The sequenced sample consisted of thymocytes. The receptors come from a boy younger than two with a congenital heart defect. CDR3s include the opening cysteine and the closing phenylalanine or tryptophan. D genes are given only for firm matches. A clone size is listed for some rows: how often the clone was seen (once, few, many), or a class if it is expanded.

CDR3aa: CASTQGGEKLFF
CDR3nt: TGTGCCAGCACCCAGGGAGGGGAAAAACTGTTTTTT
v_gene: TRBV28
j_gene: TRBJ1-4
abundance: -
d_gene: -

CDR3aa: CASSLGGLAGQETQYF
CDR3nt: TGTGCCAGCAGCTTAGGGGGACTAGCGGGCCAAGAGACCCAGTACTTC
v_gene: TRBV11-2
j_gene: TRBJ2-5
abundance: few
d_gene: TRBD2

CDR3aa: CASSVLGGGETQYF
CDR3nt: TGCGCCAGCAGTGTATTAGGGGGCGGGGAGACCCAGTACTTC
v_gene: TRBV10-1
j_gene: TRBJ2-5
abundance: -
d_gene: TRBD1

CDR3aa: CASSQGQGYFSGPEKLFF
CDR3nt: TGCGCCAGCAGCCAAGGACAGGGTTACTTCTCAGGGCCAGAAAAACTGTTTTTT
v_gene: TRBV4-1
j_gene: TRBJ1-4
abundance: -
d_gene: TRBD1

CDR3aa: CASSLYRLAGAPYEQYF
CDR3nt: TGTGCCAGCAGCTTATATAGGCTAGCGGGAGCCCCGTACGAGCAGTACTTC
v_gene: TRBV7-2
j_gene: TRBJ2-7
abundance: once
d_gene: TRBD2

CDR3aa: CASSSGGREEADTQYF
CDR3nt: TGTGCCAGCAGTTCGGGGGGGCGGGAGGAGGCAGATACGCAGTATTTT
v_gene: TRBV28
j_gene: TRBJ2-3
abundance: few
d_gene: TRBD2

CDR3aa: CASSEGTGPENIQYF
CDR3nt: TGTGCCAGCAGTGAAGGGACAGGCCCTGAGAACATTCAGTACTTC
v_gene: TRBV6-1
j_gene: TRBJ2-4
abundance: few
d_gene: TRBD1

CDR3aa: CASSLRGRPRETQYF
CDR3nt: TGTGCCAGCAGCTTACGCGGCCGGCCTAGGGAGACCCAGTACTTC
v_gene: TRBV7-2
j_gene: TRBJ2-5
abundance: few
d_gene: -

CDR3aa: CASSRRQGALNTEAFF
CDR3nt: TGTGCCAGCAGCCGCAGACAGGGCGCTCTGAACACTGAAGCTTTCTTT
v_gene: TRBV5-4
j_gene: TRBJ1-1
abundance: few
d_gene: TRBD1

CDR3aa: CASSYLGQYNEQFF
CDR3nt: TGTGCCAGCAGTTACCTCGGACAGTACAATGAGCAGTTCTTC
v_gene: TRBV28
j_gene: TRBJ2-1
abundance: -
d_gene: -

CDR3aa: CASSFQTLAKNIQYF
CDR3nt: TGTGCCAGCAGTTTCCAGACACTAGCCAAAAACATTCAGTACTTC
v_gene: TRBV2
j_gene: TRBJ2-4
abundance: -
d_gene: -

CDR3aa: CASGRGQVIYNSPLHF
CDR3nt: TGTGCCAGCGGACGGGGACAGGTGATCTATAATTCACCCCTCCACTTT
v_gene: TRBV27
j_gene: TRBJ1-6
abundance: few
d_gene: TRBD1

CDR3aa: CASSSPPGGPIPLNTEAFF
CDR3nt: TGTGCCAGCAGTTCCCCTCCCGGGGGGCCGATTCCCTTGAACACTGAAGCTTTCTTT
v_gene: TRBV28
j_gene: TRBJ1-1
abundance: few
d_gene: -

CDR3aa: CASSLRVAGHNEQFF
CDR3nt: TGTGCCAGCAGCTTGAGGGTAGCGGGCCACAATGAGCAGTTCTTC
v_gene: TRBV7-9
j_gene: TRBJ2-1
abundance: -
d_gene: TRBD2

CDR3aa: CASSFLAGVHEQYF
CDR3nt: TGTGCCAGCAGCTTCCTAGCAGGGGTCCACGAGCAGTACTTC
v_gene: TRBV7-8
j_gene: TRBJ2-7
abundance: -
d_gene: -

CDR3aa: CASSHQESKSANNEQFF
CDR3nt: TGCGCCAGCAGCCACCAAGAAAGTAAGAGTGCAAACAATGAGCAGTTCTTC
v_gene: TRBV4-3
j_gene: TRBJ2-1
abundance: once
d_gene: -

CDR3aa: CASSQVPNSSYEQYF
CDR3nt: TGCGCCAGCAGCCAAGTCCCAAATAGCTCCTACGAGCAGTACTTC
v_gene: TRBV4-1
j_gene: TRBJ2-7
abundance: -
d_gene: -

CDR3aa: CASSQASRGEYTEAFF
CDR3nt: TGTGCCAGCAGCCAAGCCAGTCGGGGAGAATACACTGAAGCTTTCTTT
v_gene: TRBV4-2
j_gene: TRBJ1-1
abundance: once
d_gene: -

CDR3aa: CSARGTVGYTF
CDR3nt: TGCAGTGCCCGAGGGACAGTAGGCTACACCTTC
v_gene: TRBV20-1
j_gene: TRBJ1-2
abundance: few
d_gene: TRBD1

CDR3aa: CASRARGQDYEQYF
CDR3nt: TGCGCCAGCCGAGCGAGGGGGCAGGACTACGAGCAGTACTTC
v_gene: TRBV5-1
j_gene: TRBJ2-7
abundance: -
d_gene: TRBD1

CDR3aa: CASRPTTDRGTEAFF
CDR3nt: TGCGCCAGCAGACCGACAACCGACAGGGGCACTGAAGCTTTCTTT
v_gene: TRBV4-3
j_gene: TRBJ1-1
abundance: -
d_gene: TRBD1

CDR3aa: CASSLHRGQHYEQYF
CDR3nt: TGCGCCAGCAGCCTACATAGGGGACAGCACTACGAGCAGTACTTC
v_gene: TRBV4-1
j_gene: TRBJ2-7
abundance: -
d_gene: TRBD1

CDR3aa: CASSTTGGGYEQYF
CDR3nt: TGTGCCAGCAGTACGACAGGGGGAGGCTACGAGCAGTACTTC
v_gene: TRBV6-5
j_gene: TRBJ2-7
abundance: -
d_gene: TRBD1

CDR3aa: CASSPRDTDPYEQYF
CDR3nt: TGTGCCAGCAGTCCCCGGGACACCGATCCCTACGAGCAGTACTTC
v_gene: TRBV27
j_gene: TRBJ2-7
abundance: few
d_gene: -

CDR3aa: CASSQGTSGNLWAYEQYF
CDR3nt: TGTGCCAGCAGCCAAGGGACTAGCGGGAATTTGTGGGCCTACGAGCAGTACTTC
v_gene: TRBV4-2
j_gene: TRBJ2-7
abundance: -
d_gene: TRBD2

CDR3aa: CASKTSGTGDEKLFF
CDR3nt: TGTGCCAGCAAAACCTCCGGGACAGGGGACGAAAAACTGTTTTTT
v_gene: TRBV7-2
j_gene: TRBJ1-4
abundance: -
d_gene: TRBD1

CDR3aa: CASSQDRGLAGGNEGDEQFF
CDR3nt: TGCGCCAGCAGCCAAGATCGGGGACTAGCGGGAGGAAACGAGGGGGATGAGCAGTTCTTC
v_gene: TRBV4-3
j_gene: TRBJ2-1
abundance: -
d_gene: TRBD2